This T cell receptor (beta chain) was sequenced during a study of beta chain features in type 1 diabetes. Study results and limitations: Reduced insertions and increased deletions marked VDJ junctions in type 1 diabetes patients. Researchers report that Type 1 diabetes patients had moderately but significantly shorter TCRB CDR3s across all four CD4+ subsets. The naive, central memory and Treg TCRB repertoires looked more alike in patients than they did in healthy donors.

This clone was found a few times. What it binds is unknown. The CDR3 spans 15 residues. From germline, CDR1 is SEHNR and CDR2 FQNEAQ (reference sequence). The ends were cut back, 1 base at V and 3 bases at J, with 12 bases in the middle. Every isolated RNA sample was fully reverse transcribed, so sequencing captured expressed TCRB transcripts. Repertoires were generated with immunoSEQ multiplex PCR, while TCRdb's copy carries only in-frame clones and drops some. The table lists about 390,000 clones, 8.5% to 10% of them singletons. This chain joins TRBV7-9 and TRBJ1-2; unclear D gene. The sequencing input was central memory CD4+ T cells from blood. The TCR originated in a man aged 25-45 years with type 1 diabetes. This CDR3 reads CASSLERRGDYGYTF. CDR3 DNA: TGTGCCAGCAGCTTAGAACGTCGGGGAGACTATGGCTACACCTTC.